Presented here are 24 T cell receptor beta chains from one specimen sequenced in a study of control samples from healthy donors and cancer patients. Assay: immunoSEQ multiplex PCR; the TCRdb copy retains only in-frame clones and omits some. The sample holds about 160,000 clones, roughly 94% seen once. What was sequenced was PBMCs. These receptor sequences come from a man between 60 and 75 years old with colorectal cancer.

The rearrangement links TRBV28 to TRBJ2-7; D may match TRBD1 or TRBD2 (5 bases each). V was pared by 5 bases and J by 2 bases, with 19 bases between. This CDR3 is built from 16 residues. Looked up from germline, CDR1 is MDHEN and CDR2 is SYDVKM. The CDR3: CASSDWGRRVPYEQYF. CDR3 DNA: TGTGCCAGCAGTGACTGGGGACGTAGGGTTCCCTACGAGCAGTACTTC.

The rearrangement joins TRBV15 to TRBJ2-5; TRBD1 agrees at 7 bases. This CDR3 region has 15 residues. Trimming at V came to 6 bases and at J to 2 bases, leaving 9 bases not matched to a gene. Germline V gene lookup returns CDR1 LNHNV and CDR2 YYDKDF (reference sequence). CDR3 DNA: TGTGCCACCAGTGCCGGGACAGTGTCTCAAGAGACCCAGTACTTC. Translation gives CATSAGTVSQETQYF.

The chain combines TRBV6-5 with TRBJ2-7; D ambiguous. Germline V gene lookup returns CDR1 MNHEY and CDR2 SVGAGI. Trimming cost V 7 bases and J 6 bases, with 13 bases left between them. The CDR3 is made up of 12 amino acids. The CDR3 DNA reads TGTGCCAGCACCCAAATGAGGACCGAGCAGTACTTC. It encodes CASTQMRTEQYF.

This rearrangement joins TRBV5-6 to TRBJ2-5; 8 bases agree with TRBD2. CDR1 SGHDT and CDR2 YYEEEE come from the germline V gene. V shed 4 bases and J 4 bases; nucleotides not matched to a gene: 9. The CDR3 consists of 15 residues. This CDR3 reads CASSLTSGGIETQYF. The CDR3, as DNA: TGTGCCAGCAGCCTTACTAGCGGAGGGATAGAGACCCAGTACTTC.

DNA of the CDR3: TGTGCCAGCAGCTTAGTGGCGGGGGGATTAGATACGCAGTATTTT. Amino acids: CASSLVAGGLDTQYF. The chain is built from TRBV11-2 and TRBJ2-3; the match to TRBD2 covers 8 bases. With V trimmed by 1 base and J by 5 bases, 5 bases remained unmatched. The CDR3 is 15 amino acids. CDR1 and CDR2 (germline): SGHAT, FQNNGV.

The J gene is TRBJ1-2, the V gene TRBV7-9, with D possibly TRBD1 on 6 matching bases. Trimming left V 5 bases short and J 4 bases short, with 17 bases between. The CDR3 extends over 15 amino acids. Germline V lookup: CDR1 SEHNR, CDR2 FQNEAQ (reference sequence). CDR3 residues: CASSPGQSLTYGYTF. The CDR3 DNA follows: TGTGCCAGCAGCCCTGGACAGAGCCTTACCTATGGCTACACCTTC.

The genes are TRBV6-2 or TRBV6-3 and TRBJ1-1; no definite D call. This CDR3 is built from 15 residues. Germline lookup yields CDR1 MNHEY and CDR2 SVGEGT. V lost 2 bases and J 6 bases, leaving 16 bases between the germline ends. CDR3 DNA: TGTGCCAGCAGTTACGGAGACGACGCAGGACCTGAAGCTTTCTTT. It is translated as CASSYGDDAGPEAFF.

The rearrangement joins TRBV5-1 to TRBJ1-5; 7 nucleotides line up with TRBD1. Germline trimming cut 1 base from V and 0 bases from J; bases unmatched to any gene: 4. The CDR3 has 16 residues. The germline gives CDR1 SGHRS, CDR2 YFSETQ. Here the CDR3 DNA reads TGCGCCAGCAGCTTGACAGGGGCTTTTAGCAATCAGCCCCAGCATTTT. Protein product: CASSLTGAFSNQPQHF.

Notes on this clone: Other DNA sequences in the same sample also yield this CDR3. The CDR3 protein is CASSQGGIAGENEQFF. CDR3 nucleotides: TGTGCCAGCAGCCAAGGGGGGATCGCGGGGGAGAATGAGCAGTTCTTC. The chain carries TRBV3-1 (or the pseudogene TRBV3-2) and TRBJ2-1; 7 positions agree with TRBD2. The CDR3 runs to 16 residues. CDR1 LGHDT and CDR2 YNNKEL come from the germline V gene (reference sequence). The J segment lost 7 bases and the V segment lost 1 base, leaving 10 bases of the junction unmatched.

This clone has only a few counts. The CDR3 loop reads CASSVGGEDGYTF. Here the CDR3 DNA reads TGTGCCAGCAGCGTCGGGGGGGAAGATGGCTACACCTTC. This chain links TRBV6-5 with TRBJ1-2; a possible D gene is TRBD1 (5 bases). Germline V gene sequence: CDR1 MNHEY, CDR2 SVGAGI. V was cut by 6 bases and J by 6 bases, with 14 bases left in between. The CDR3 runs to 13 residues.

The sample holds one count of this clone. CDR3 residues: CASGTGGDQPQHF. The DNA for the CDR3 is TGCGCCAGTGGGACAGGGGGCGATCAGCCCCAGCATTTT. V usage is TRBV10-2 and J usage is TRBJ1-5; TRBD1 aligns across 12 bases. Germline assignment: CDR1 WSHSY and CDR2 SAAADI. The CDR3 runs 13 residues. Trimming at V came to 9 bases and at J to 5 bases, leaving 2 bases not matched to a gene.

The chain carries TRBV18 and TRBJ2-3, with D hard to call. Germline CDR1 and CDR2: KGHSH and LQKENI. Deletions cut 3 bases from V and 0 bases from J, with 16 bases between. This CDR3 region has 17 residues. The CDR3 DNA reads as TGTGCCAGCTCACCTCTCGCCCGGTCCCCTAGCACAGATACGCAGTATTTT. This encodes CASSPLARSPSTDTQYF.

The chain is built from TRBV28 and TRBJ1-1; D is perhaps TRBD1 (6 bases). Trimming pared 2 bases from V and 0 bases from J, leaving 19 bases between. This CDR3 comprises 18 residues. Germline lookup yields CDR1 MDHEN and CDR2 SYDVKM. The CDR3 is CASSLGWGAPGLNTEAFF. CDR3 DNA sequence: TGTGCCAGCAGTTTAGGGTGGGGGGCGCCGGGGCTGAACACTGAAGCTTTCTTT.

The chain combines TRBV9 with TRBJ2-1; D could derive from TRBD1 or TRBD2 (6 bases each). There are 16 residues in the CDR3. CDR1 SGDLS and CDR2 YYNGEE come from the germline V gene. Trimming shortened V by 3 bases and J by 5 bases, and 18 bases separated the two germline ends. The CDR3 here is CASSALDGGSDNEQFF. CDR3 nucleotides: TGTGCCAGCAGCGCCCTTGACGGGGGCAGCGACAATGAGCAGTTCTTC.

To note about this clone: Other DNA sequences in the sample encode the same CDR3. The chain couples TRBV5-1 to TRBJ2-1, with TRBD1 matching 8 bases. CDR1 is SGHRS, CDR2 YFSETQ, per germline. V lost 0 bases to trimming and J lost 1 base; unmatched junction nucleotides: 3. The CDR3 sequence is 16 residues long. The CDR3 reads CASSLGGTGSYNEQFF. CDR3 DNA: TGCGCCAGCAGCTTGGGAGGGACAGGTTCCTACAATGAGCAGTTCTTC.

J is TRBJ2-5 and V is TRBV7-2, with TRBD2 matching 7 bases. The CDR3 has 15 amino acids. Germline CDR1 SGHTA, CDR2 FQGNSA. V trimming: 3 bases; J trimming: 5 bases; junction bases outside the gene matches: 9. CDR3 coding DNA: TGTGCCAGCAGCTTGAGTTGGGCGGGGGAGGAGACCCAGTACTTC. This codes for CASSLSWAGEETQYF.

The chain joins TRBV2 to TRBJ2-6; D call uncertain. CDR3 size: 16 residues. Germline assignment: CDR1 SNHLY and CDR2 FYNNEI. Trimming took off 7 bases at V and 0 bases at J, with 13 bases between the two ends. This chain's CDR3 is CASNTGLHSGANVLTF. The CDR3, as DNA: TGTGCCAGCAATACCGGATTACACTCTGGGGCCAACGTCCTGACTTTC.

V usage is TRBV27 and J usage is TRBJ2-2; 7 bases line up with TRBD1. Germline values: CDR1 MNHEY, CDR2 SMNVEV (reference sequence). CDR3 length: 14 amino acids. Trimming took 6 bases from V and 4 from J; bases not matched to a gene: 5. The CDR3: CASRLTGLTGELFF. Here the CDR3 DNA reads TGTGCCAGCAGGCTGACAGGGCTCACCGGGGAGCTGTTTTTT.

V is TRBV19 and J is TRBJ2-7, with unresolved D. V lost 0 bases and J lost 3, with 15 bases in between. Germline CDR1 is LNHDA and CDR2 is SQIVND (reference sequence). This CDR3 comprises 16 residues. CDR3 nucleotide sequence: TGTGCCAGTAGTATAGAGGTAGGAGTCCGAAGCTACGAGCAGTACTTC. Translating gives CASSIEVGVRSYEQYF.

V gene TRBV5-4 combines with J gene TRBJ2-7, with D perhaps matching TRBD1 (7 bases). Between the trimmed V and J ends, which lost 4 bases and 2 bases, there was a span of 13 bases. This CDR3 is 14 amino acids long. The V gene's germline CDR1 is SGHNT and CDR2 YYREEE (reference sequence). This CDR3 is CASSAGQLTYEQYF. CDR3 DNA: TGTGCCAGCAGCGCGGGACAGCTAACCTACGAGCAGTACTTC.

CDR3 coding DNA: TGCGCCAGCAGCCCATTCCTCAACGGGCGGGATGATACGCAGTATTTT. Translated, it gives CASSPFLNGRDDTQYF. V usage is TRBV4-1 and J usage is TRBJ2-3, with D possibly being TRBD2 (6 bases). CDR3 length: 16 amino acids. Trimming left V 4 bases short and J 6 bases short, with 20 bases between. Germline loops: CDR1 MGHRA, CDR2 YSYEKL.

J is TRBJ1-2 and V is TRBV10-3; 9 bases agree with TRBD1. J lost 3 bases, V lost 10 bases, and 18 bases had no gene match. This CDR3 spans 17 amino acids. In germline, CDR1 is ENHRY, CDR2 SYGVKD. CDR3 DNA sequence: TGTGCCACCACTGGAAGGACAGGGGAATCATCGGACTATGGCTACACCTTC. Its translation: CATTGRTGESSDYGYTF.

The CDR3 coding sequence is TGTGCCAGCAGTTACAGTCGTAATGAAAAACTGTTTTTT. Translated: CASSYSRNEKLFF. V gene TRBV12-3 or TRBV12-4 combines with J gene TRBJ1-4; D ambiguous. This CDR3 contains 13 residues. V lost 4 bases to trimming and J lost 4 bases, with 7 bases between them.

J is TRBJ1-1 and V is TRBV29-1, with 8 bases aligning to TRBD1. Germline-derived CDR1 and CDR2 are SQVTM and ANQGSEA. J lost 4 bases, V lost 3 bases, and 7 bases had no gene match. This CDR3 is built from 14 residues. CDR3 sequence (DNA): TGCAGCGTTGAGGACAGGGTGCATAGCACTGAAGCTTTCTTT. It specifies CSVEDRVHSTEAFF.